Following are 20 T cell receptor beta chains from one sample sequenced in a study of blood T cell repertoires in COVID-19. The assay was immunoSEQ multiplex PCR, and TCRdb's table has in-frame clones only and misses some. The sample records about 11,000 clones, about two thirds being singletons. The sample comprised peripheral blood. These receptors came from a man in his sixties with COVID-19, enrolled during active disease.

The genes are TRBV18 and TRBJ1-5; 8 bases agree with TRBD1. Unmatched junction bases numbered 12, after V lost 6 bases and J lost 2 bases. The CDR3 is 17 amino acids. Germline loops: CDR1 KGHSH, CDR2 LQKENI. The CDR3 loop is CASSAAGTGGGNQPQHF. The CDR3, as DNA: TGTGCCAGCTCTGCCGCCGGGACAGGCGGTGGCAATCAGCCCCAGCATTTT.

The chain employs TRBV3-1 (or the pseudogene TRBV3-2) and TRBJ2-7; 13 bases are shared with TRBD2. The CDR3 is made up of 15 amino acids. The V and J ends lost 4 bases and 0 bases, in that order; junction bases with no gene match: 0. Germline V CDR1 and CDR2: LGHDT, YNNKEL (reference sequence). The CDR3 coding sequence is TGTGCCAGCAGCCGGACTAGCGGGAGCTCCTACGAGCAGTACGTC. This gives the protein CASSRTSGSSYEQYV.

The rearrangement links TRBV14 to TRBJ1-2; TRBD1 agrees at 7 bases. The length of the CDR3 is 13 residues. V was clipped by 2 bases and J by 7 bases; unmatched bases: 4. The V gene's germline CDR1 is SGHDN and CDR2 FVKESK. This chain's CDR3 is CASSQQYRGGYTF. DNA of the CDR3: TGTGCCAGCAGCCAACAATACAGGGGTGGCTACACCTTC.

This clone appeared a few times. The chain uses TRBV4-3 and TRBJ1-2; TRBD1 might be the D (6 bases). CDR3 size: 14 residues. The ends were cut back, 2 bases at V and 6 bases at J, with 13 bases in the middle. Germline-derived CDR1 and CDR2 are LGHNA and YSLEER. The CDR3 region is CASSQLSNRDGYTF. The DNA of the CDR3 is TGCGCCAGCAGCCAATTGTCAAACAGGGATGGCTACACCTTC.

The CDR3 sequence: CASSPFTGTPSNSPLHF. The CDR3 DNA is TGTGCCAGCAGTCCATTTACAGGGACCCCCTCGAATTCACCCCTCCACTTT. This rearrangement joins TRBV28 to TRBJ1-6, with TRBD1 as a possible D gene (6 bases). The length of the CDR3 is 17 residues. Germline V gives CDR1 MDHEN, CDR2 SYDVKM. V lost 5 bases and J 7 bases, leaving 21 bases between the germline ends. Supplemented by reference TRBV28 and TRBJ1-6, the full variable domain reads DVKVTQSSRYLVKRTGEKVFLECVQDMDHENMFWYRQDPGLGLRLIYFSYDVKMKEKGDIPEGYSVSREKKERFSLILESASTNQTSMYLCASSPFTGTPSNSPLHFGNGTRLTVT.

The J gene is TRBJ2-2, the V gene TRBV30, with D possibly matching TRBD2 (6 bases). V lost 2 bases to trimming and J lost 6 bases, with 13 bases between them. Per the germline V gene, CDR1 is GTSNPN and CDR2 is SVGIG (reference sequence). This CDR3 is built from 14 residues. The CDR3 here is CAWSYGGVSGELFF. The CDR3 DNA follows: TGTGCCTGGAGTTATGGCGGGGTGTCCGGGGAGCTGTTTTTT.

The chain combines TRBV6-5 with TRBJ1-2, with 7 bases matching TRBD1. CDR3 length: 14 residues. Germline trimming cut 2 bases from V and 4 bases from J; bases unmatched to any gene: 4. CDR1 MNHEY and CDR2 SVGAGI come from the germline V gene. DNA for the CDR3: TGTGCCAGCAGTTACCGGGACAGATTCTATGGCTACACCTTC. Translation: CASSYRDRFYGYTF.

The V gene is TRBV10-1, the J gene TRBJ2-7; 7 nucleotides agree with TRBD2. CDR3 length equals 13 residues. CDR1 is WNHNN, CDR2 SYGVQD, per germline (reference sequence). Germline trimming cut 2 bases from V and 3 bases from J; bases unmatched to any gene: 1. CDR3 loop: CASSEVAGYEQYV. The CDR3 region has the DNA TGCGCCAGCAGTGAGGTAGCGGGCTACGAGCAGTACGTC.

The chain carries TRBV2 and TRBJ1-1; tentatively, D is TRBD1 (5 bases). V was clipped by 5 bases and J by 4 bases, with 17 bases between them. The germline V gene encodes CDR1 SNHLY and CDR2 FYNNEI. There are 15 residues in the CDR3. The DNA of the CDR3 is TGTGCCAGCAGTTCTAATCCCTCAGGGCTCACTGAAGCTTTCTTT. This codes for CASSSNPSGLTEAFF.

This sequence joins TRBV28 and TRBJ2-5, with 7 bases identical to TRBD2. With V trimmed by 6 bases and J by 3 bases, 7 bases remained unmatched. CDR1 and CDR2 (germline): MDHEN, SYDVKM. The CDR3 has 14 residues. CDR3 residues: CASSPGGSKETQYF. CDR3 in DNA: TGTGCCAGCAGCCCTGGCGGGAGTAAAGAGACCCAGTACTTC.

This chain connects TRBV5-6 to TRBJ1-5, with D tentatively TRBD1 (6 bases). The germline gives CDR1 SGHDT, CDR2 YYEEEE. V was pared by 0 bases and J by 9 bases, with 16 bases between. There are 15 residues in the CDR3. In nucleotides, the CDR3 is TGTGCCAGCAGCTTGGATAGGGGGGCGGGAGGGCCCCAGCATTTT. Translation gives CASSLDRGAGGPQHF.

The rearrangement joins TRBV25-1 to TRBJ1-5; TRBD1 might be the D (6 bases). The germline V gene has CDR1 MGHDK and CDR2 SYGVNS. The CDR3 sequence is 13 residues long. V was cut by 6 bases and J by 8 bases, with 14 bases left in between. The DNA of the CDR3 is TGTGCCAGCAGACCCGGAGAGGGGGAGCCCCAGCATTTT. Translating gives CASRPGEGEPQHF. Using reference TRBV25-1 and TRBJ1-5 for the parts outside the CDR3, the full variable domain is EADIYQTPRYLVIGTGKKITLECSQTMGHDKMYWYQQDPGMELHLIHYSYGVNSTEKGDLSSESTVSRIRTEHFPLTLESARPSHTSQYLCASRPGEGEPQHFGDGTRLSIL.

The CDR3 DNA reads as TGTGCCAGCAGTTTATCGACGGGTAACTATGGCTACACCTTC. It encodes CASSLSTGNYGYTF. The chain joins TRBV27 to TRBJ1-2, with D unclear. CDR1 and CDR2 (germline): MNHEY, SMNVEV (reference sequence). V was clipped by 0 bases and J by 1 base, with 6 bases between them. The CDR3 totals 14 residues.

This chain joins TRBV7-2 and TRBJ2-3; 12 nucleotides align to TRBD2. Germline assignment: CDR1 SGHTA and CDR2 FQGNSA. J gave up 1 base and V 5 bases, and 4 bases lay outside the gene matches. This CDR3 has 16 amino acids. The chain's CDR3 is CASSPRLAGGTDTQYF. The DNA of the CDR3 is TGTGCCAGCAGCCCGCGACTAGCGGGGGGCACAGATACGCAGTATTTT.

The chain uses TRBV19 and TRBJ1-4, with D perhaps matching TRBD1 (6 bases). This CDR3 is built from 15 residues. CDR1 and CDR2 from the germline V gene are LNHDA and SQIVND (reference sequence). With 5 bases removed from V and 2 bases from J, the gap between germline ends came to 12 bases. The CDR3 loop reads CASSARGLTNEKLFF. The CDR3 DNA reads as TGTGCCAGTAGTGCCAGGGGTTTGACTAATGAAAAACTGTTTTTT.

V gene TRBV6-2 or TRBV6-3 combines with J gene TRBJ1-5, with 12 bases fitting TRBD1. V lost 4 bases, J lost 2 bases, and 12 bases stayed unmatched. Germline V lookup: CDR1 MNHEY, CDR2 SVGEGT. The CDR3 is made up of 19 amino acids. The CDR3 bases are TGTGCCAGCAGTTCGCCGCACAGGGGACAGGGGGCAGGCAATCAGCCCCAGCATTTT. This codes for CASSSPHRGQGAGNQPQHF.

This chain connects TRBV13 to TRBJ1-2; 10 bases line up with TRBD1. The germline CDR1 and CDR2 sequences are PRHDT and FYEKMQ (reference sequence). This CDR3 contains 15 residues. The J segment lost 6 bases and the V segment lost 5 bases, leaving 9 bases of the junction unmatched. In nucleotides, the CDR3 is TGTGCCAGCAGCATTCGGACAGGGGGGATTGATGGCTACACCTTC. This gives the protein CASSIRTGGIDGYTF. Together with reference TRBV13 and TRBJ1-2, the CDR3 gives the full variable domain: AAGVIQSPRHLIKEKRETATLKCYPIPRHDTVYWYQQGPGQDPQFLISFYEKMQSDKGSIPDRFSAQQFSDYHSELNMSSLELGDSALYFCASSIRTGGIDGYTFGSGTRLTVV.

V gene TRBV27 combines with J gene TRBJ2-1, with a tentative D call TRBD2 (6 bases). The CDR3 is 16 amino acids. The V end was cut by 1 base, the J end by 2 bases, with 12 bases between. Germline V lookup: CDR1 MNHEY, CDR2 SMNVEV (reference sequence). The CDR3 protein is CASSLFPGDPYNEQFF. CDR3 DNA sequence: TGTGCCAGCAGTTTATTCCCGGGGGACCCCTACAATGAGCAGTTCTTC.

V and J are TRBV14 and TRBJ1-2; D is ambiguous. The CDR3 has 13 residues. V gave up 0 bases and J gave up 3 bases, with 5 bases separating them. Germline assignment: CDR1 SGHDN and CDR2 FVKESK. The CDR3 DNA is TGTGCCAGCAGCCAAGATAACTACTATGGCTACACCTTC. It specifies CASSQDNYYGYTF.

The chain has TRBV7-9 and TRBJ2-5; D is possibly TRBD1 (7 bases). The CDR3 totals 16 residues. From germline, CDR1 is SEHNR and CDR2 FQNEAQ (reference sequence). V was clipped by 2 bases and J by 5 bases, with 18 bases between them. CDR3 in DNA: TGTGCCAGCAGCTTATCGGAGGGGGCAAGAGGGGAGACCCAGTACTTC. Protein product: CASSLSEGARGETQYF.